This TCR beta chain is from a study of cytomegalovirus exposure and HLA in healthy donors. Trimming removed 5 bases from V and 6 bases from J; junction bases left unmatched: 8. The CDR3 totals 14 residues. Germline lookup yields CDR1 SGHRS and CDR2 YFSETQ. General study points: An analysis that was carried out later associated 15,000 to 20,000 TCR beta sequences with HLA alleles at 0.05 false discovery rate. Three chains linked to CMV were shown in vitro to be specific for CMV antigens. A missense variant in DCLRE1C was later tied to TCR beta V- and J-gene trimming.

Primers: 60 Vbeta forward and 13 Jbeta reverse. The assay was immunoSEQ multiplex PCR, and TCRdb's table has in-frame clones only and misses some. The sample shows about 110,000 clones, roughly 82% of them seen only once. Regarding this clone: The antigen remains undetermined.

The V gene is TRBV5-1, the J gene TRBJ2-1; 7 bases agree with TRBD2. This TCR was sampled from a woman aged 50 to 65 in good health and CMV-seropositive. The sequenced sample was PBMCs. CDR3: CASSKSGVSNEQFF. CDR3 coding DNA: TGCGCCAGCAGTAAAAGCGGGGTCTCCAATGAGCAGTTCTTC.